This T cell receptor (beta chain) was captured in a study of blood T cells in healthy people across ages (dated by TCRdb to 2014 to 2015). Regarding the complete study: In model experiments, roughly one uniquely barcoded TCR beta cDNA molecule per two T cells was captured by template switching. To avoid experimental bias, donors of different ages were randomly spread across the sequencing lanes. The donors were divided into four age groups: young (average approximately 16 years), middle-aged (approximately 42), aged (about 62) and long-lived (82). For two donors (one aged 18 to 29 and one aged 80 or older), the study analyzed two additional independent replicas of 1 million unique cDNA reads from the same blood draw. Using deep sequencing normalized with unique cDNA molecular identifiers, the study measured how TCR beta repertoire diversity changes with age.

According to the germline V gene, CDR1 reads MGHRA and CDR2 reads YSYEKL. Its CDR3 holds 16 amino acids, cysteine through phenylalanine. Only the CDR3 portion is preserved as DNA: 48 bases, with reading frame beginning at the first base. Trimming accounts for 0 bases at V and 4 bases at J, while the number of junction bases matched to no gene is 5. What the work shows at the level of the full study, not this receptor alone: Compared with the aged group, more naive CD4+ T cells, fewer expanded clones and increased TCR diversity were shown by the long-lived group, suggesting age selection. Estimates of total diversity from one million sequenced T cells were regarded as lower bounds and underestimates. Observed TCR beta diversity per million T cells fell roughly linearly with age, and a significant reduction was already apparent by age roughly 40. Observed TCR beta diversity correlated strongly with the percentage of naive T cells measured by flow cytometry. The CMV infection status of donors was not known, potentially confounding age-related changes in expanded clonotypes. Because profiling used bulk unsorted PBMCs, naive and antigen-experienced compartments could not be compared conclusively.

The method behind the library was 5' RACE. Sequencing was carried out with an Illumina HiSeq 2500. A second roughly 7 to 11 cycle PCR used a sample-barcoded 5' primer and a J-beta primer mix. Each TCR beta cDNA molecule received a unique molecular identifier from a template-switch 5' adaptor carrying 12 random nucleotides. Each sample yielded at least 2.5 million CDR3-containing paired-end reads. First-strand cDNA synthesis was performed from all RNA using the Mint cDNA synthesis kit, with priming by a TRBC-specific oligonucleotide. All cDNA was treated with uracil-DNA glycosylase and then went through a first 18-cycle PCR with the universal primers M1SS and BC2_uni_R. The original pipeline was this. For normalization, 1 million high-quality reads were randomly selected from each sample, with every read carrying a distinct molecular identifier. Reads with shared molecular identifiers were discarded instead of being binned into consensus sequences. MiTCR, set to a Q25 quality threshold and the strictest error-elimination algorithm, was used for CDR3 identification, clonotype clustering and error correction. A nonparametric unseen species model with Euler transformation was used to estimate a lower bound on total TCR beta diversity. TCRdb itself trimmed the public reads at Q25 with fastp, ran MiXCR and retained productive beta chains. All rows with the same CDR3 protein become a single entry with the most common DNA and genes. The V and J calls and clone size are TCRdb's, not the authors'. This sample gives about 970,000 distinct CDR3 sequences in total; roughly 51% of them show up just once. The ten most abundant clones make up about a fifth of the sample.

A word on this clonotype: It has no known antigen specificity. No base qualities exist here, and no much larger clone lies one base off it.

Donors were under 40 systemically healthy Caucasian individuals from Russia aged roughly 6 to 95 years. Approximately 9.3 milliliters of peripheral blood were collected from each donor into EDTA-treated Vacutainer tubes. PBMCs were isolated by Ficoll-Paque density-gradient centrifugation, with at least 6 million obtained per sample. Trizol reagent was used to extract total RNA from the PBMCs, yielding at least 6 micrograms per sample. The percentages of naive CD45RAhigh/CD27high T cells were determined by flow cytometry on a PBMC aliquot from every donor. The chain was built from TRBV4-1 and TRBJ2-3, with TRBD2 identical over 9 junction bases. The receptor's source is a woman aged 55 to 70 in good health. Sample: blood. CDR3 reads: CASSQESSGIPDTQYF. The DNA sequence is as follows: TGCGCCAGCAGCCAAGAATCTAGCGGGATTCCAGATACGCAGTATTTT.